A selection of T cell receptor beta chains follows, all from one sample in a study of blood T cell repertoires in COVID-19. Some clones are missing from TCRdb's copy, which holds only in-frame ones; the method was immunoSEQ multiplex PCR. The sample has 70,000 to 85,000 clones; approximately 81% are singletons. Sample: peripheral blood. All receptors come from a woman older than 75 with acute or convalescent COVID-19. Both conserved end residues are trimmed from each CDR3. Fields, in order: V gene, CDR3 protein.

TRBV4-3 ASSQKGGTEQY
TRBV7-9 ASDWDRDFGNTIY
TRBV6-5 ASSFLGSEEKLF
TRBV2 ASSEALGGAGELF
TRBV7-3 ASSLVGGGAQETQY
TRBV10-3 AISATTGGSGANVLT
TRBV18 ASSPLRFGPPGAYEQY
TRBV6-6 ASSYGTASGEAF
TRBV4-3 ASSPGQGHDEQY
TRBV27 ASSLSSRQETQY
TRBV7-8 ASTITSGGIKTYEQY
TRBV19 ASSIPWEISNQPQH
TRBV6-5 ASSLRGLNTGELF
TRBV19 ASRRAGGSDTEAF
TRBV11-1 ASSLLRADTDTQY
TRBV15 ATSRDLGRWNPKASGNTIY
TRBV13 ASSAGLRGGEQY
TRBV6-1 ASSEVPGDYGYT
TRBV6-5 ASPRDRGSEAF
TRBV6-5 ASRDRVGEAF
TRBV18 ASSPPGTGPANYGYT
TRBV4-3 ASSQDGNDNQPQH
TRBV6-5 AGGAGELF
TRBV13 ASSSLRLAGGSYEQY